This T cell receptor (beta chain) was captured by sequencing in a study of vaccination and CD4 T cells after COVID-19 (dated by TCRdb to between 2021 and 2024). Broadly, across the study: The convalescent cohort comprised six males and four females, including two Hispanic individuals, seven Caucasians, two Asians and one multiracial person. Each participant got two doses of either the Pfizer-BioNTech BNT162b2 vaccine (n=8) or the Moderna mRNA-1273 vaccine (n=2). Post-COVID blood samples from convalescent patients were collected a median of roughly 100 days after diagnosis, with a range of about 35 to 161 days. The time from the second vaccine dose to post-vaccine blood sampling had a median of approximately 72 days and ranged from roughly 13 to 241 days. For stimulating the cultures, overlapping spike peptide pools were used, derived from SARS-CoV-2 as well as from the common cold coronaviruses HCoV-NL63, HCoV-OC43 and HCoV-229E. As controls, cultures received a CEFX viral epitope pool (the positive control), an HIV-1 Nef peptide pool (the negative control), or no peptide at all. In 10 COVID-19 convalescent patients and a few infection-naive healthy vaccine recipients, the spike-specific CD4+ TCR repertoire before mRNA vaccination was compared with the repertoire after mRNA vaccination.

What the authors observed across the whole study: In convalescent patients, a median approximately 89% of post-vaccine SARS-CoV-2-reactive clones were detected only after vaccination, suggesting vaccine-specific priming. Nearly all vaccine-specific clones in convalescent patients (304 of 307) were mono-reactive for SARS-CoV-2 spike rather than cross-reactive with common cold coronaviruses. An increase in the median number of SARS-CoV-2-reactive clonotypes from some 20 after infection to roughly 38 after vaccination was observed, but the change was not found to be significant. Relatively few convalescent patients were included in the study, and early timepoints after natural infection were not analyzed.

From the cysteine through the phenylalanine, the CDR3 covers 11 amino acids. Solely the CDR3 DNA is kept, with 33 bases framed from the first base. Per the germline V gene, SNHLY is the CDR1 and FYNNEI is the CDR2. Relative to germline, V is missing 6 bases and J is missing 6 bases, with 1 base of the junction outside any gene match. The sample's treatment or condition label, in plain terms: roughly 10-day PBMC culture with coronavirus spike peptide pools or control peptides (ViraFEST assay). The study used the ViraFEST assay, which expanded antigen-specific T cells with peptide pools and then identified expanded clonotypes by TCR sequencing. Negative nucleocapsid antibody tests before and after vaccination confirmed that the healthy vaccine recipients had no prior SARS-CoV-2 infection. Each well held some 2 million PBMCs cultured with roughly 9.2 ug/ml peptide pools in IMDM containing around 5% human AB serum and around 10 IU/ml IL-2. Half of the culture medium was replaced with fresh IL-2-containing medium on days 3 and 7. After more than 8 days of culture, CD4+ T cells were isolated by negative selection using the EasySep CD4+ T cell isolation kit. Ficoll-Paque Plus gradient centrifugation was used to isolate PBMCs from whole blood, and the isolated PBMCs were then either used fresh or cryopreserved at -140C. Triplicate wells were generally used for each culture condition.

As for this clonotype: No antigen is known for it. No much larger clonotype is one base removed from it; base qualities were not supplied.

The library was generated by PCR. DNA from cultured CD4+ T cells underwent TCR sequencing with the Oncomine TCR Beta short-read assay at the Johns Hopkins FTIC core. The QIAamp micro DNA kit was used to extract genomic DNA from the cultured CD4+ T cells. The Oncomine TCR Beta libraries from cultured CD4+ T cells were pooled using unique dual indexes and then sequenced on an Illumina iSeq 100. As for the authors' bioinformatics: Non-productive sequences were filtered out, and CDR3s that did not start with C, did not end with F or W, or were shorter than 7 amino acids were discarded. The MANAFEST web application was used to identify antigen-specific clonotypes by comparing peptide-stimulated wells against reference wells and other culture wells. Positive clones required FDR below 0.05, an odds ratio above 5, and productive frequency above 0.1% in at least two of three replicate wells. Cross-reactive clonotypes were defined as significantly expanded in both SARS-CoV-2 spike wells and at least one common cold coronavirus spike condition. CDR3 homology was assessed with Levenshtein distances (stringdist) and unrooted phylogenetic trees (ape) in R version 3.6.1. TCRdb applied fastp at Q25 and MiXCR to the public reads, then kept only in-frame beta chains. Under each unique CDR3 protein, matching rows form one entry showing the most common genes and DNA. The V and J calls come from TCRdb's annotation, not from the publication. A total of around 19,000 distinct CDR3 sequences appear in this sample, about 77% of them only once. The top ten clonotypes cover around 17% of the sample.

The sequence was obtained from a human donor who received a COVID-19 vaccine. Sequenced material: CD4+ T cells from blood, cultured in vitro, taken after SARS-CoV-2 vaccination. The chain was built from TRBV2 and TRBJ1-1; TRBD1 matches 7 bases in the middle. The CDR3 has the sequence CASRQGSEAFF. The DNA reads TGTGCCAGCAGACAGGGGTCTGAAGCTTTCTTT. This CDR3, with the reference TRBV2 and TRBJ1-1 proteins standing in past its ends, gives the full variable domain EPEVTQTPSHQVTQMGQEVILRCVPISNHLYFYWYRQILGQKVEFLVSFYNNEISEKSEIFDDQFSVERPDGSNFTLKIRSTKLEDSAMYFCASRQGSEAFFGQGTRLTVV.